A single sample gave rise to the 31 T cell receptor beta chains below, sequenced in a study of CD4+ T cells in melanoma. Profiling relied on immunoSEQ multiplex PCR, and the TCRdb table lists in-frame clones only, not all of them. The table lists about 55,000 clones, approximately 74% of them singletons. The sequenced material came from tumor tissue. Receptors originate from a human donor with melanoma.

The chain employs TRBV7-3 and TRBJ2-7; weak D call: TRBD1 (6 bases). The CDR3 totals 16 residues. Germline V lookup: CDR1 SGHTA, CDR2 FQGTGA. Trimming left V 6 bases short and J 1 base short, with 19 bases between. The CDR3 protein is CASRVVGQLISYEQYF. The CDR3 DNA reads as TGTGCCAGCAGGGTCGTTGGACAGCTGATTTCCTACGAGCAGTACTTC.

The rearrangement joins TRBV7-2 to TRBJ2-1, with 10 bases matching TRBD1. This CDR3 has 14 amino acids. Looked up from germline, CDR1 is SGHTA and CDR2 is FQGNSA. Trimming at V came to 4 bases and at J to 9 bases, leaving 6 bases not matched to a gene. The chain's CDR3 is CASSSRQGAGEQFF. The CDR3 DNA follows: TGTGCCAGCAGCTCTAGACAGGGGGCCGGTGAGCAGTTCTTC.

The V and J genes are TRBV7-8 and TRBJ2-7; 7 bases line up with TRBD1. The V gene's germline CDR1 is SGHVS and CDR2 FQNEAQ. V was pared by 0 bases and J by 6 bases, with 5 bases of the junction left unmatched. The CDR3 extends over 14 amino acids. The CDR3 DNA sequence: TGTGCCAGCAGCTTAGCACCGGGACAGTTCGAGCAGTACTTC. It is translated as CASSLAPGQFEQYF.

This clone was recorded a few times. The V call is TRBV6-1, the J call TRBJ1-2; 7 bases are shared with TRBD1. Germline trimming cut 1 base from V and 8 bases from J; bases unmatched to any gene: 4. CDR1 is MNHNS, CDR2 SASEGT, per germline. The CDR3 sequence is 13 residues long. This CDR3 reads CASSEDRGVGYTF. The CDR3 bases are TGTGCCAGCAGTGAAGACAGGGGAGTGGGCTACACCTTC.

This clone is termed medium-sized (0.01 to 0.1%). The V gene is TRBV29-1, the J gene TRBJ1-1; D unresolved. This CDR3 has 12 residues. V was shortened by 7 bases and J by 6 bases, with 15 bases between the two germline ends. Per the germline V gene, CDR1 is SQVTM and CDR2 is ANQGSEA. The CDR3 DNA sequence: TGCAGCGCCTCCAGTCGGGGTGCTGAAGCTTTCTTT. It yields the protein CSASSRGAEAFF.

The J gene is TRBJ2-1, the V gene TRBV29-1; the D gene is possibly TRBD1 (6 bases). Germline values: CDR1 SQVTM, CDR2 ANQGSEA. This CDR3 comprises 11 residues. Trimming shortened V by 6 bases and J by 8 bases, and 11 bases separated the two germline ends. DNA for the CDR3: TGCAGCGTAGACAGGTTCGATGAGCAGTTCTTC. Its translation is CSVDRFDEQFF.

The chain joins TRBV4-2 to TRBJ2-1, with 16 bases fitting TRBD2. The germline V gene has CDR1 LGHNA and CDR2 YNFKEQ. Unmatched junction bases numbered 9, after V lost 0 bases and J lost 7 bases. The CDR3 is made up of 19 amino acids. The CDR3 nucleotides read TGTGCCAGCAGCCAAGATAAGGGGGGACTAGCGGGGGGGCATAATGAGCAGTTCTTC. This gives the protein CASSQDKGGLAGGHNEQFF.

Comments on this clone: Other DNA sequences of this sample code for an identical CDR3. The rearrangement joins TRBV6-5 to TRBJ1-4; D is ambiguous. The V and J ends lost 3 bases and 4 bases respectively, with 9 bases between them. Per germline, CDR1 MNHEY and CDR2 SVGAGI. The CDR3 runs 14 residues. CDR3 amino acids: CASSYGELNEKLFF. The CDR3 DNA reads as TGTGCCAGCAGTTATGGGGAACTTAATGAAAAACTGTTTTTT.

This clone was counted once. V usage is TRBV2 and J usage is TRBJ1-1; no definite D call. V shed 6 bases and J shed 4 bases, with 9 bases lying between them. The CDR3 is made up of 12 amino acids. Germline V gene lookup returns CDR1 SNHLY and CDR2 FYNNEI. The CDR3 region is CASRYTGTEAFF. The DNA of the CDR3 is TGTGCCAGCAGATACACGGGCACTGAAGCTTTCTTT.

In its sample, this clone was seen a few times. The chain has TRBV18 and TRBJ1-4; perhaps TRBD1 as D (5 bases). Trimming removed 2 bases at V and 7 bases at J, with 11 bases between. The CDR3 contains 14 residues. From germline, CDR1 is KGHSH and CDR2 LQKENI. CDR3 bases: TGTGCCAGCTCACCAGACAGTCTCCGTGAAAAACTGTTTTTT. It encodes CASSPDSLREKLFF.

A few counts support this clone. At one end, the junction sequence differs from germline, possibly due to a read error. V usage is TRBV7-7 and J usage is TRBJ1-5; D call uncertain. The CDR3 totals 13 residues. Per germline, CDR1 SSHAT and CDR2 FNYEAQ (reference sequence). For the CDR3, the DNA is TGTGCTAGCAGCTTAGAGGTTGGACAGCCCCAGCATTTT. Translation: CASSLEVGQPQHF.

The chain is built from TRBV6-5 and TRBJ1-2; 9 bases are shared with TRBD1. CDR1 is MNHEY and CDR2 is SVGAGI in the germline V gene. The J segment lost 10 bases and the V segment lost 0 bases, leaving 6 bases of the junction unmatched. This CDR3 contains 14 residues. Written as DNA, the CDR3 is TGTGCCAGCAGTTACTCGGCGGGACAGGGATCCTACACCTTC. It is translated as CASSYSAGQGSYTF.

CDR3 DNA sequence: TGTGCCAGCAGTTTAGGGGCGGGAAAGAGCACAGATACGCAGTATTTT. As protein: CASSLGAGKSTDTQYF. The genes are TRBV27 and TRBJ2-3; TRBD2 is a possible D gene (6 bases). Germline lookup yields CDR1 MNHEY and CDR2 SMNVEV (reference sequence). Deletions cut 2 bases from V and 0 bases from J, with 12 bases between. This CDR3 is built from 16 residues.

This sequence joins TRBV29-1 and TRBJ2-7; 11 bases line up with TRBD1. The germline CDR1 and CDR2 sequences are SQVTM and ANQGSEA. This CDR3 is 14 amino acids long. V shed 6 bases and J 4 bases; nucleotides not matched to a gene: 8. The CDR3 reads CSVARDRGGYEQYF. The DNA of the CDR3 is TGCAGCGTCGCCCGGGACAGGGGGGGGTACGAGCAGTACTTC.

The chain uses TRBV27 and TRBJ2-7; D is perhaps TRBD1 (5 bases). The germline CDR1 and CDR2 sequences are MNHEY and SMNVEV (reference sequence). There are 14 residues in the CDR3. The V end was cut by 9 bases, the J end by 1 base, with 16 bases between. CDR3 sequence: CASLSYQGSYEQYF. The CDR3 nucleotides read TGTGCCAGTTTAAGCTATCAGGGTTCCTACGAGCAGTACTTC.

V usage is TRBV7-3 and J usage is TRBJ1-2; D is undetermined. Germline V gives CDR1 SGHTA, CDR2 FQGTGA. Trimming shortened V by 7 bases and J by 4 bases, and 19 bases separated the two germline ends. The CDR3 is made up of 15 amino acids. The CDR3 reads CASTSAPVSSYGYTF. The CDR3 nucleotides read TGTGCCAGCACCTCTGCGCCGGTCTCCTCCTATGGCTACACCTTC.

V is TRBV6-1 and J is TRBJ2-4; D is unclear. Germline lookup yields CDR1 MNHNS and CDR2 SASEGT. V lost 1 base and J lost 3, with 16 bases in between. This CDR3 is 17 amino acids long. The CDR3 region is CASSEGAWVEVKNIQYF. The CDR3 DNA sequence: TGTGCCAGCAGTGAAGGAGCCTGGGTAGAGGTCAAAAACATTCAGTACTTC.

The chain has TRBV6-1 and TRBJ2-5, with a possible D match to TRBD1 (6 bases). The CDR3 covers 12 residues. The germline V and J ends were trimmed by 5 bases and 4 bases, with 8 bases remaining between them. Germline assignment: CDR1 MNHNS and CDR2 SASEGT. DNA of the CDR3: TGTGCCAGCAGTCTACAGGGAGAGACCCAGTACTTC. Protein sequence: CASSLQGETQYF.

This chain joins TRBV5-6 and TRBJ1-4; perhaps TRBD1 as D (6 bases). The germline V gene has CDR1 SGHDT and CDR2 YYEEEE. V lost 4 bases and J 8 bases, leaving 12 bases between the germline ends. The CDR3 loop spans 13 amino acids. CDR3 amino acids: CASSPQQGEKLFF. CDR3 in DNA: TGTGCCAGCAGCCCACAACAGGGAGAAAAACTGTTTTTT.

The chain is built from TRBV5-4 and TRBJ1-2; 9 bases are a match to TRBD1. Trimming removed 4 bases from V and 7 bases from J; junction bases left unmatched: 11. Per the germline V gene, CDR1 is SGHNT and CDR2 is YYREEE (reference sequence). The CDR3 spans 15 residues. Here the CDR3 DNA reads TGTGCCAGCAGCCCTTGGACAGGGGCAGGGGGTGGCTACACCTTC. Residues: CASSPWTGAGGGYTF.

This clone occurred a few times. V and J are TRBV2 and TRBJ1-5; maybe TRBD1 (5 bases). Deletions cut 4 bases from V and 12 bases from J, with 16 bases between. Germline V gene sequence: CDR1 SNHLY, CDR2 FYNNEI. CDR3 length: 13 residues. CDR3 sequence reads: CASSGGTGGSQHF. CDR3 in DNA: TGTGCCAGCAGTGGGGGAACGGGGGGAAGCCAGCATTTT.

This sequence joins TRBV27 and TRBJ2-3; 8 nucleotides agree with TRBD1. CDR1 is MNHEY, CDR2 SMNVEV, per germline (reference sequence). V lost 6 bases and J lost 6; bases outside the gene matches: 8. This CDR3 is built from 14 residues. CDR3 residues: CASSRDRGTDTQYF. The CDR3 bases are TGTGCCAGCAGCCGAGACAGGGGAACGGATACGCAGTATTTT.

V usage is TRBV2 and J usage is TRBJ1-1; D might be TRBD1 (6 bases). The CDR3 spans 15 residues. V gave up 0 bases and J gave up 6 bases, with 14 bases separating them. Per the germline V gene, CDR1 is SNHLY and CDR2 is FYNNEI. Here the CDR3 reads CASSEAGTGAAEAFF. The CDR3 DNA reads TGTGCCAGCAGTGAAGCCGGAACGGGGGCCGCTGAAGCTTTCTTT.

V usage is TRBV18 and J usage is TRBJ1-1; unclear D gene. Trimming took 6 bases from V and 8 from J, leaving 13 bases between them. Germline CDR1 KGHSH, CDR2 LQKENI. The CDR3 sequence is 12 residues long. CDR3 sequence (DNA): TGTGCCAGCTCCATAGCGGGGTTCGAAGCTTTCTTT. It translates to CASSIAGFEAFF. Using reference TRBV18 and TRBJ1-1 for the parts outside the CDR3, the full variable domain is NAGVMQNPRHLVRRRGQEARLRCSPMKGHSHVYWYRQLPEEGLKFMVYLQKENIIDESGMPKERFSAEFPKEGPSILRIQQVVRGDSAAYFCASSIAGFEAFFGQGTRLTVV.

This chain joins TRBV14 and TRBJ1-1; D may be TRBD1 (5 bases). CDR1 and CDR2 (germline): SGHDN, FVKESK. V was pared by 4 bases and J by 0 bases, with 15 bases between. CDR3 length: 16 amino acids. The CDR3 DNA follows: TGTGCCAGCAGCCCCCCAATGGGGGAGGTGAACACTGAAGCTTTCTTT. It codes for CASSPPMGEVNTEAFF.

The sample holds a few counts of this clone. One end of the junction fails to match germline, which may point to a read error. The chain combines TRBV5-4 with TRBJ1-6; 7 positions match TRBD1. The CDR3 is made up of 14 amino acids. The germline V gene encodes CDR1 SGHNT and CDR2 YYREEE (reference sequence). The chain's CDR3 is CASSLEAGTEVAIF. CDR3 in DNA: TGTGCCAGCAGCTTGGAAGCCGGGACAGAGGTGGCCATCTTT.

Here the CDR3 reads CASSLGGVKLFF. The CDR3 coding sequence is TGCGCCAGCAGTTTAGGGGGGGTTAAACTGTTTTTT. The J gene is TRBJ1-4, the V gene TRBV4-3; possible D gene TRBD1, 6 bases. The CDR3 extends over 12 amino acids. Germline CDR1 reads LGHNA; CDR2 reads YSLEER. Trimming stripped 6 bases from V and 11 bases from J, with 13 bases between.

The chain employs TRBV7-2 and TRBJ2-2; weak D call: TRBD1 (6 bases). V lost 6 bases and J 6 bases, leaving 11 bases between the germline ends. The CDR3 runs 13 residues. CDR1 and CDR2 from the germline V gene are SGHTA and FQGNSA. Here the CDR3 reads CASSGQPAGELFF. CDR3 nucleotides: TGTGCCAGCAGTGGACAGCCCGCCGGGGAGCTGTTTTTT.

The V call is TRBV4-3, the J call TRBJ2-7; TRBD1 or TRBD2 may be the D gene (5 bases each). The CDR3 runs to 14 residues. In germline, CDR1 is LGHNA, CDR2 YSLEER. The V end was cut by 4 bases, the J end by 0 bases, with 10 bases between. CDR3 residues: CASSPGRTSYEQYF. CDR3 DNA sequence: TGCGCCAGCAGCCCGGGACGGACCTCCTACGAGCAGTACTTC.

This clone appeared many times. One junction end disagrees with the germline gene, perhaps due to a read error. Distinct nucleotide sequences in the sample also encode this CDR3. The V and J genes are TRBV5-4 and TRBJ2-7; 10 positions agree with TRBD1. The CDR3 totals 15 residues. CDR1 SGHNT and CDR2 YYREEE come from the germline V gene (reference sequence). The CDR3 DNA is TGCGCCAGCAGCCAAGGGACAGGGGTAGCCTACGAGCAGTACTTC. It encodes CASSQGTGVAYEQYF.

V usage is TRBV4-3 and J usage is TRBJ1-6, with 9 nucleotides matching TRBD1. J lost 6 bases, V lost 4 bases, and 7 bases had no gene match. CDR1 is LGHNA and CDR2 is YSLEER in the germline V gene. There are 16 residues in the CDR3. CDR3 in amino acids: CASSPLGGQGNSPLHF. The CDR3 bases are TGCGCCAGCAGCCCCCTAGGGGGACAGGGTAATTCACCCCTCCACTTT.